This is a list of T cell receptor beta chains from one sample in a study of cytomegalovirus exposure and HLA in healthy donors. Only in-frame clones appear in the TCRdb table, and some are missing; sequencing was by immunoSEQ multiplex PCR. The sample comprises under 300,000 clones, approximately 83% of which are singletons, and around 1.3% rests with the top ten. Material for sequencing was PBMCs. The receptors were gathered from a young woman in good health and CMV-seropositive. CDR3s include the opening cysteine and the closing phenylalanine or tryptophan. Each record gives: V gene, CDR3 length, CDR3 protein.

>TRBV6-1|15
CASSEIGLRGAEQYF
>TRBV5-1|14
CASSLGAGMETQYF
>TRBV5-1|15
CASSLGGTGDEKLFF
>TRBV19|19
CASSIDVGRTSYSNQPQHF
>TRBV14|16
CASSQVGGTGGYEQYF
>TRBV6-6|16
CASSHGLAGGIYEQYF
>TRBV6-1|14
CASNRDRLTYEQYF
>TRBV4-2|14
CASSQTGMGTEAFF
>TRBV5-1|14
CASISGSGANVLTF
>TRBV27|14
CASSFGSSAETQYF
>TRBV2|14
CASKPGGTYNEQFF
>TRBV30|13
CAWSNDRGTEAFF
>TRBV7-9|16
CASSLQVGRNYNEQFF
>TRBV6-1|15
CATIRGLVKNTEAFF
>TRBV7-8|16
CASSLVSGQNTGELFF
>TRBV27|14
CASSLGTGVETQYF
>TRBV30|11
CAWDSLNEQFF
>TRBV5-1|15
CASSLRQGSLYEQYF
>TRBV28|17
CASSSASWGTDSYEQYF
>TRBV27|14
CASSFRLAYNEQFF
>TRBV27|16
CASSFPLAGAAYEQYF
>TRBV27|13
CASSLYTGGGYTF
>TRBV2|15
CASSEQGQAGEKLFF
>TRBV29-1|10
CSVWNTEAFF
>TRBV13|14
CASSLTEKFPEAFF
>TRBV18|13
CASSRQGDGEQFF
>TRBV19|14
CASSSGQGEYGYTF
>TRBV9|15
CASSVDLAEYNEQFF
>TRBV11-2|14
CASTTTGDNEKLFF
>TRBV7-3|15
CASSLSLAGGDEQFF
>TRBV6-5|13
CASSLWNTGELFF
>TRBV30|13
CAWSIYSQETQYF